This entry is about one T cell receptor beta chain. Antigen: not known. The CDR3 regions of TCR beta were amplified from RNA transcripts. During a first-round RT-PCR of the TCR CDR3, the HTBI primer set was used. TCRdb reanalysed the multiplex PCR reads using MiXCR and keeps one entry per CDR3 protein. The sample has hundreds of thousands of distinct CDR3 sequences, about 45% seen once. Uncontrolled infection, other autoimmune disease, pregnancy and lactation each barred patients from inclusion. CDR1 and CDR2 from the germline V gene are SNHLY and FYNNEI. With 5 bases clipped from V and 11 bases from J, the junction kept 4 bases outside the gene matches. CDR3 length: 11 amino acids. The sample originates from a study of T cells in Graves' hyperthyroidism and ophthalmopathy. Study observations and caveats: Ophthalmopathy was told apart from stable hyperthyroidism by a 13 V-J model. Blood also held most thyroid clonotypes expanded beyond 0.001.

The sequence was obtained from an adult man with Graves' disease, either hyperthyroidism or ophthalmopathy (not recorded which). The rearrangement joins TRBV2 to TRBJ1-1; 8 bases are a match to TRBD1. Specimen: peripheral blood or thyroid tissue (not recorded which). DNA for the CDR3: TGTGCCAGCAGTTACAGGGGGAGGGCTTTCTTT. It specifies CASSYRGRAFF.